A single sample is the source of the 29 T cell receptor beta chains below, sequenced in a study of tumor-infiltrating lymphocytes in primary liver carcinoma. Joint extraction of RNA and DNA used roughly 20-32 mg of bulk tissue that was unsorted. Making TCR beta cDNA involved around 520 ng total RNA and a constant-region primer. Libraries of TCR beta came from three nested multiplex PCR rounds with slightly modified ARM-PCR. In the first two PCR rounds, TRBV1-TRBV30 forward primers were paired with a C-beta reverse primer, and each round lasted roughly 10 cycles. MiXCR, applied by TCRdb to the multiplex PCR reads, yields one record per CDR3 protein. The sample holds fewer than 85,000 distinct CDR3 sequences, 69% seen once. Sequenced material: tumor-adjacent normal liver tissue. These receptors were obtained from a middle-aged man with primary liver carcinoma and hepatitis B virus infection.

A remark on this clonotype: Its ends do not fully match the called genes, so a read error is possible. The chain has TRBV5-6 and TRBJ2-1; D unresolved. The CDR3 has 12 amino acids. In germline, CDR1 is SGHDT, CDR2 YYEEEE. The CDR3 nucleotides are TGTGCCAGCAGCTTGGGTACCAATGAGCAGCTATTC. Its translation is CASSLGTNEQLF.

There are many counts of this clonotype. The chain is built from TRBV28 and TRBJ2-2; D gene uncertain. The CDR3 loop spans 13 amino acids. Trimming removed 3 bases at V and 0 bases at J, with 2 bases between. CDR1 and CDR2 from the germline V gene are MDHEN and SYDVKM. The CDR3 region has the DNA TGTGCCAGCAGTTTGGCGAACACCGGGGAGCTGTTTTTT. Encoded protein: CASSLANTGELFF.

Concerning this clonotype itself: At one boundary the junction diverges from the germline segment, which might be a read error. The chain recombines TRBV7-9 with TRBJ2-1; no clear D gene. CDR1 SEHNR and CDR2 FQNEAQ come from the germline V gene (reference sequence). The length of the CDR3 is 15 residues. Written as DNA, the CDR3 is TGTGCCAGCTGCTTCGATCTAGTGGTCGACAATGAGCAGTTCTTC. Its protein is CASCFDLVVDNEQFF.

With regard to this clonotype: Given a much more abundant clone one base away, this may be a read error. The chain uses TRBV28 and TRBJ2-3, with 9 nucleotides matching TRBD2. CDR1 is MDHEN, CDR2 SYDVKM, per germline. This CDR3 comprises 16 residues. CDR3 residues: CASSLRLAGLTNTQYF. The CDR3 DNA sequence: TGTGCCAGCAGTTTACGCCTAGCGGGACTCACAAATACGCAGTATTTT.

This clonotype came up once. The CDR3 protein is CASSLVTDPDYEQYF. For the CDR3, the DNA is TGTGCCAGCAGTCTCGTGACAGATCCGGACTACGAGCAGTACTTC. V usage is TRBV11-2 and J usage is TRBJ2-7; a weak D match, TRBD1 (5 bases). Germline CDR1 and CDR2: SGHAT and FQNNGV. Trimming stripped 6 bases from V and 3 bases from J, with 18 bases between. The CDR3 loop spans 15 amino acids.

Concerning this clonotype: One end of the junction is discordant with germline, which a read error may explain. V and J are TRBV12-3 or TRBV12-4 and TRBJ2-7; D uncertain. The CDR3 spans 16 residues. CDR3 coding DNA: TGTGCCAGCAGTTTAAATTCTGGCCAGATTCCCTACGGGCAGTACTTC. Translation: CASSLNSGQIPYGQYF.

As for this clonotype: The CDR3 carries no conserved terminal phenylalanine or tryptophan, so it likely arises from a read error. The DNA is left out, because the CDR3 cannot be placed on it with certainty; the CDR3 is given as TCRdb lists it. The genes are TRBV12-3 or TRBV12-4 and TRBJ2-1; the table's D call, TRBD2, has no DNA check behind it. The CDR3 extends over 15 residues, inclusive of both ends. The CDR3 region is CASITGTSGRARLFL.

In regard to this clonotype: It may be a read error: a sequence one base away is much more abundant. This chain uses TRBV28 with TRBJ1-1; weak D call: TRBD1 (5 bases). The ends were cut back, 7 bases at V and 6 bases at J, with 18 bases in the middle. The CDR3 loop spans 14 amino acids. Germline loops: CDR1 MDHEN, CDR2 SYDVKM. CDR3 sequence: CASTLQVDPAEAFF. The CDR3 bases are TGTGCCAGCACCCTACAGGTGGATCCGGCTGAAGCTTTCTTT.

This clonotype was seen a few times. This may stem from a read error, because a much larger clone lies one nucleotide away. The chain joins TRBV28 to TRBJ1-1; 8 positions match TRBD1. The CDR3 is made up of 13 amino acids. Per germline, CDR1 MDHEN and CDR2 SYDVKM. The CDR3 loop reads CVSIRGRDTEAFF. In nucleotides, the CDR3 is TGTGTCAGCATCAGGGGGCGGGACACTGAAGCTTTCTTT.

The CDR3: CSADLVGNEQYF. The CDR3 DNA is TGCAGCGCTGATTTGGTGGGGAACGAGCAGTACTTC. This chain uses TRBV29-1 with TRBJ2-7; no clear D gene. This CDR3 comprises 12 residues. CDR1 is SQVTM and CDR2 is ANQGSEA in the germline V gene. The V and J ends lost 7 bases and 5 bases respectively, with 15 bases between them.

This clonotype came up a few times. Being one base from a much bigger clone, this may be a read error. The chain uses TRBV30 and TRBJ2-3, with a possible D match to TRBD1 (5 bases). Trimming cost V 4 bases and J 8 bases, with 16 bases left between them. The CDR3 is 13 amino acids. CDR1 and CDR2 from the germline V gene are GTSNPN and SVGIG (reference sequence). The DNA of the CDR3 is TGTGCCTGGATTGGGCAGGGAATAGGTACGCAGTATTTT. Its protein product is CAWIGQGIGTQYF.

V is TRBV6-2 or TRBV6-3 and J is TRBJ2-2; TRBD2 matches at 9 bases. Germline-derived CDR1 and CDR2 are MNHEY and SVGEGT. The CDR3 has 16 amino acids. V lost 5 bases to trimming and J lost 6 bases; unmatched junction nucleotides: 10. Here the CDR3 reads CASSQTWLAGPGELFF. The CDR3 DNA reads TGTGCCAGCAGTCAAACCTGGCTAGCGGGACCCGGGGAGCTGTTTTTT.

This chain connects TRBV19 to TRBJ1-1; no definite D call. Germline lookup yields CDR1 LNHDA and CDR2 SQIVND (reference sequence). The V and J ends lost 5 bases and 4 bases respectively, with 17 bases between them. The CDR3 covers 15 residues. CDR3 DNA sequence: TGTGCCAGTAGTCGCGGACTCGGGGAGGGCACTGAAGCTTTCTTT. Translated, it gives CASSRGLGEGTEAFF.

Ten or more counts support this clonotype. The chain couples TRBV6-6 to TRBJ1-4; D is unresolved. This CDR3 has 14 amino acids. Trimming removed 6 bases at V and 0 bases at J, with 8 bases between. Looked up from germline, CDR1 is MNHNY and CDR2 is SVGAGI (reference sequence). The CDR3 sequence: CASRPETTNEKLFF. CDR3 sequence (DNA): TGTGCCAGCAGGCCGGAAACAACTAATGAAAAACTGTTTTTT.

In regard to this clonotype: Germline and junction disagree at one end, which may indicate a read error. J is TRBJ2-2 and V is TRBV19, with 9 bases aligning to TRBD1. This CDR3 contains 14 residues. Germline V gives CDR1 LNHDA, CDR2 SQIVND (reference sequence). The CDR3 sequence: CTSSIGTGTGELFF. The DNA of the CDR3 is TGTACCAGTAGTATCGGGACAGGGACAGGGGAGCTGTTTTTT.

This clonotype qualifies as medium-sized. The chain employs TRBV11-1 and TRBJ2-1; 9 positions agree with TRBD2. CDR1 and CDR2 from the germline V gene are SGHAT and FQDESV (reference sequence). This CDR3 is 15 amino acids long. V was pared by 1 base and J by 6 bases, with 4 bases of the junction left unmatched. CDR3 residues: CASSLGLAETNEQFF. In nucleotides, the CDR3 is TGTGCCAGCAGCTTAGGACTAGCGGAAACCAATGAGCAGTTCTTC.

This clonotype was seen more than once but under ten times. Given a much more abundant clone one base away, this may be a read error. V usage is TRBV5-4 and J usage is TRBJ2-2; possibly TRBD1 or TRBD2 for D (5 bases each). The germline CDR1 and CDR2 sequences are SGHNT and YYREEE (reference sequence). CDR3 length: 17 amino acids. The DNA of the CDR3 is TGTGCCAGCAGCTTCACCCCGGGACCTGCGAACACCGGGAAGCTGTTTTTT. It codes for CASSFTPGPANTGKLFF.

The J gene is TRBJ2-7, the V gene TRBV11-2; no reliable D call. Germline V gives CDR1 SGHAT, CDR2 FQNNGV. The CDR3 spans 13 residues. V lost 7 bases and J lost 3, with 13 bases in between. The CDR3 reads CASNPQADYEQYF. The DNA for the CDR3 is TGTGCCAGCAATCCTCAGGCTGACTACGAGCAGTACTTC.

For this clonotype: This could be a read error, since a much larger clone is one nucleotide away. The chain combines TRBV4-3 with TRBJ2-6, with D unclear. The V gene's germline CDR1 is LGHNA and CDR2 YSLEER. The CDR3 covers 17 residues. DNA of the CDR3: TGCGCCAGCAGCCAAGATGGGTTCCACTCTGGGACCAACGTCCTGACTTTC. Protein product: CASSQDGFHSGTNVLTF.

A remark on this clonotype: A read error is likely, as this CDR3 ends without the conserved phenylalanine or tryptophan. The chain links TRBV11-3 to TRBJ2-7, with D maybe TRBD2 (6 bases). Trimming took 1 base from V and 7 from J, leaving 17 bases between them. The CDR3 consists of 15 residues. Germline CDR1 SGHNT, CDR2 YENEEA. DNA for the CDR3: TGTGCCAGCAGCTTAGGACCGGGCGGGGTCTGGGAGCAGTACCTC. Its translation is CASSLGPGGVWEQYL.

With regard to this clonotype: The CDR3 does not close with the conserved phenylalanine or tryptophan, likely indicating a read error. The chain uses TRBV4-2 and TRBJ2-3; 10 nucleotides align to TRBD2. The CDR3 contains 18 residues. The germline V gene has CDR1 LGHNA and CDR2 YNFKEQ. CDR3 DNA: TGTGCCAACAGCCAAGTGGCGCTTCTAGCGGGAGCGACAGGTACGCAGTATTTA. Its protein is CANSQVALLAGATGTQYL.

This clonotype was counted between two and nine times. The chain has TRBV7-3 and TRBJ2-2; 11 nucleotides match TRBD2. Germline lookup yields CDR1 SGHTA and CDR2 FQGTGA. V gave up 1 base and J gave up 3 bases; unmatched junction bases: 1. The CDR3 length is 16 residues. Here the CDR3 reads CASSLIAGGDTGELFF. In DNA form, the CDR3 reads TGTGCCAGCAGCTTAATAGCGGGAGGGGACACCGGGGAGCTGTTTTTT.

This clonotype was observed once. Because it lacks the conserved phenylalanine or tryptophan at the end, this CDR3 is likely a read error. The DNA for the CDR3 is TGCGCTAGCAGGGGCAGCGGTCGGCGGGATGAGCAGTTCATC. Translation: CASRGSGRRDEQFI. The chain joins TRBV6-2 or TRBV6-3 to TRBJ2-1; D is perhaps TRBD1 (6 bases). Germline values: CDR1 MNHEY, CDR2 SVGEGT. This CDR3 spans 14 amino acids.

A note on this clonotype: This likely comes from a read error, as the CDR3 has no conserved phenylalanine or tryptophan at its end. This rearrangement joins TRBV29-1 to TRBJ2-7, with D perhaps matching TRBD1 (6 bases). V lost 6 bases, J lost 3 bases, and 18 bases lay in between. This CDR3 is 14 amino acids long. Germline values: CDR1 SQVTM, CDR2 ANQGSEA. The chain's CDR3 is CSVGGQSSFYEQYL. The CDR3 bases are TGCAGCGTCGGAGGACAGTCCAGCTTCTACGAGCAGTACTTA.

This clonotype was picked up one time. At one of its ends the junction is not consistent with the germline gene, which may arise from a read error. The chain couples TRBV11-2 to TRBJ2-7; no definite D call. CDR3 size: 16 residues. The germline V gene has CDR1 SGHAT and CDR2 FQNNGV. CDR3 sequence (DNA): TGTGCCAGCAGCTTAGTGGTGGCACCAAAACCCTACGAGCGGTACTTC. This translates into CASSLVVAPKPYERYF.

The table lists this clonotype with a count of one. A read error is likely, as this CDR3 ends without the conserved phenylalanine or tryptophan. The CDR3 DNA follows: TGTGTCACCGGGACACCGCAGACCTACGAGCAGTACATC. This translates into CVTGTPQTYEQYI. V usage is TRBV6-5 and J usage is TRBJ2-7; the D gene is possibly TRBD1 (6 bases). The CDR3 has 13 amino acids. CDR1 and CDR2 from the germline V gene are MNHEY and SVGAGI.

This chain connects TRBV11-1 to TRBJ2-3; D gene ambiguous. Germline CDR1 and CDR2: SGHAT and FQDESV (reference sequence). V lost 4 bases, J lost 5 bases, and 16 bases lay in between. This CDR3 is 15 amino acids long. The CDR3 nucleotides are TGTGCCAGCAGCTCGGACCTAGGTATCGGAGATACGCAGTATTTT. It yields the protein CASSSDLGIGDTQYF. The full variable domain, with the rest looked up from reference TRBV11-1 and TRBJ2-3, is EAEVAQSPRYKITEKSQAVAFWCDPISGHATLYWYRQILGQGPELLVQFQDESVVDDSQLPKDRFSAERLKGVDSTLKIQPAELGDSAMYLCASSSDLGIGDTQYFGPGTRLTVL.

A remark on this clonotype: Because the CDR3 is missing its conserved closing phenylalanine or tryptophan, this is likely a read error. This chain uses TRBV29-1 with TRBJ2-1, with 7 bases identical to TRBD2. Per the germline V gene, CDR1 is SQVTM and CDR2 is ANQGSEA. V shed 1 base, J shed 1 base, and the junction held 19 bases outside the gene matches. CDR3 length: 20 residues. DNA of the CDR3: TGCAGCGTTGAAGGCGCAGGGCTAGGGCTAGCGGTAGCATCCTACAATGAGCAGTTCTCC. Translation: CSVEGAGLGLAVASYNEQFS.

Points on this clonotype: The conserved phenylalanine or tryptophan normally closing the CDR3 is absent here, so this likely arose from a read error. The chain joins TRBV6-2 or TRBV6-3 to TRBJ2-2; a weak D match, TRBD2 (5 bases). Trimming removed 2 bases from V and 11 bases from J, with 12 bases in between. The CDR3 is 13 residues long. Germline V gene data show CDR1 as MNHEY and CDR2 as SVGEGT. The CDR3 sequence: CASSYVLSGELFL. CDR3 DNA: TGTGCCAGCAGTTACGTCTTAAGCGGAGAGCTGTTTCTT.